This T cell receptor beta chain was retrieved from a study of cytomegalovirus exposure and HLA in healthy donors. Whole-study context: Sequencing of about 200 million T cells in an earlier analysis found 100 million to 140 million unique TCR beta sequences.

Overall study findings and caveats: Highest at DRB1 and lowest at HLA-C, TCR association rates differed among HLA loci in a later analysis. According to the study, roughly 160 TCR beta chains were cytomegalovirus-associated.

In the PCR, 60 Vbeta and 13 Jbeta primers were used. Measured with immunoSEQ multiplex PCR; TCRdb has only the in-frame clones, and not every one. This sample yields 210,000 or so clones, of which 60% to 80% are seen a single time; approximately 2% belongs to the top ten. The germline CDR1 and CDR2 sequences are SGDLS and YYNGEE. CDR3 size: 16 residues. The junction had 5 bases not matched to a gene; V was cut back by 0 bases and J by 4 bases. This clone was observed a handful of times. What it recognizes is unknown. The sequence derives from a woman in her twenties or thirties in good health and CMV-seropositive. The sample taken for sequencing was PBMCs. The chain carries TRBV9 and TRBJ2-3; 10 bases are shared with TRBD1. Written as DNA, the CDR3 is TGTGCCAGCAGCGTAGAGTGGGGACAGGGGTCAGATACGCAGTATTTT. It is translated as CASSVEWGQGSDTQYF. The full variable domain, in which reference TRBV9 and TRBJ2-3 provide the parts outside the CDR3, is DSGVTQTPKHLITATGQRVTLRCSPRSGDLSVYWYQQSLDQGLQFLIQYYNGEERAKGNILERFSAQQFPDLHSELNLSSLELGDSALYFCASSVEWGQGSDTQYFGPGTRLTVL.